A single sample gave rise to the 5 T cell receptor beta chains below, sequenced in a study of PD-1 blockade in classical Hodgkin lymphoma. TCRdb keeps only in-frame clones here, not all; method: immunoSEQ multiplex PCR. This table has tens of thousands of clones, roughly 88% appearing once. The time point denotes: cycle 4 day 1 (C4D1), after five to seven weeks of nivolumab. There was relapse after autologous stem cell transplantation in every patient, and there was variation in brentuximab vedotin exposure. The sample here was peripheral blood mononuclear cells (PBMCs), taken before the fourth cycle of nivolumab. Source of these receptors: a human donor with classical Hodgkin lymphoma.

The chain combines TRBV19 with TRBJ2-7, with D possibly TRBD2 on 5 matching bases. V gave up 5 bases and J gave up 3 bases, with 11 bases separating them. CDR1 LNHDA and CDR2 SQIVND come from the germline V gene (reference sequence). CDR3 length: 13 residues. DNA of the CDR3: TGTGCCAGTAGTTGGACTGCGGGCTACGAGCAGTACTTC. Amino acids: CASSWTAGYEQYF.

The chain is built from TRBV6-4 and TRBJ1-5, with D tentatively TRBD1 (6 bases). V lost 4 bases and J 6 bases, leaving 10 bases between the germline ends. The germline CDR1 and CDR2 sequences are MRHNA and SNTAGT. The CDR3 length is 13 residues. The CDR3 DNA follows: TGTGCCAGCAGTGTGGACAGTCTTCAGCCCCAGCATTTT. Translation: CASSVDSLQPQHF.

This chain links TRBV7-8 with TRBJ2-7; a weak D match, TRBD1 (6 bases). The V gene's germline CDR1 is SGHVS and CDR2 FQNEAQ. The V and J ends lost 2 bases and 4 bases respectively, with 12 bases between them. This CDR3 is built from 14 residues. The CDR3: CASSLTQGVYEQYF. CDR3 bases: TGTGCCAGCAGCTTAACACAGGGAGTATACGAGCAGTACTTC.

J is TRBJ1-1 and V is TRBV1; the listed D gene, TRBD1, was not tested against the DNA. TRBV1 is labeled a pseudogene. The CDR3 has 16 amino acids. Written as DNA, the CDR3 is TGCACCAGCAGCCAAGGGTGGGCCCTATCAAACACTGAAGCTTTCTTT. This sequence encodes CTSSQGWALSNTEAFF.

The chain couples TRBV7-9 to TRBJ2-2; TRBD1 might be the D (5 bases). The germline V gene encodes CDR1 SEHNR and CDR2 FQNEAQ (reference sequence). This CDR3 is 14 amino acids long. The V gene lost 2 bases and the J gene lost 10 bases, with 14 bases spanning the gap. The CDR3 DNA reads TGTGCCAGCAGCTTACCTTCAGGGCCCGTGGAGCTGTTTTTT. It codes for CASSLPSGPVELFF.